This T cell receptor (beta chain) was profiled in a study of OX40 agonist ivuxolimab in advanced cancers. Study background: Patients were dosed with the agonistic anti-OX40 (CD134) antibody ivuxolimab. Two cutaneous melanoma patients and one hepatocellular carcinoma patient, three in all, had partial responses.

Whole-study results and caveats: Low normalized T-cell clonal expansion also characterized some of the nonresponders. The CD4+ and CD8+ T cells in the blood had expanded clonally by week 6 at 0.1 to 3.0 mg/kg.

Remarks on this clone: Its antigen is not known.

TCRdb keeps only in-frame clones here, not all; method: immunoSEQ multiplex PCR. The data contain around 80,000 clones, 87% of them singletons. CDR1 and CDR2 from the germline V gene are GTSNPN and SVGIG (reference sequence). With V trimmed by 4 bases and J by 3 bases, 10 bases remained unmatched. CDR3 size: 15 residues. The rearrangement joins TRBV30 to TRBJ2-5; 8 bases map to TRBD2. Specimen: CD4+ or CD8+ T cells sorted from blood, collected in a trial of the OX40 agonist ivuxolimab. This receptor was identified in an adult with an advanced solid tumor such as melanoma, head and neck, liver or kidney cancer. CDR3 sequence: CAWTPGGGLKETQYF. As DNA, the CDR3 is TGTGCCTGGACCCCGGGCGGGGGGCTTAAAGAGACCCAGTACTTC.